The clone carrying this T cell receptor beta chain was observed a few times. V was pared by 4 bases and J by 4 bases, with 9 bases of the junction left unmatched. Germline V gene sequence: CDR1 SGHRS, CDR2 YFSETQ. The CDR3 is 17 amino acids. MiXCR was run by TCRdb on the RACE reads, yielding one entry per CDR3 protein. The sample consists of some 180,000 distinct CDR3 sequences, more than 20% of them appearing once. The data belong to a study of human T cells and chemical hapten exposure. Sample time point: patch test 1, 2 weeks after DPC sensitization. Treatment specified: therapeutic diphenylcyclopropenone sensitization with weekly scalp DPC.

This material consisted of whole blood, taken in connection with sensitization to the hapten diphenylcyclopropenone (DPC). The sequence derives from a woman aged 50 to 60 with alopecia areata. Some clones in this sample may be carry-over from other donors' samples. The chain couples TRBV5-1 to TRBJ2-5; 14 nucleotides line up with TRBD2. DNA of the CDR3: TGCGCCAGCAGCCCCCTCAGACTAGCGGGAGGGCGAGAGACCCAGTACTTC. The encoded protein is CASSPLRLAGGRETQYF.